The subject of this entry is one TCR beta chain. The clone's antigen remains unknown. Per-base quality was not reported, and no clone a single base away is much larger than it. The ophthalmopathy patients had moderately to severely active disease, with a Clinical Activity Score of 3 or higher, a NOSPECS grade of 4 or higher, and a disease duration of less than 3 months. Patients were excluded if they had other autoimmune diseases, uncontrolled infections, pregnancy or lactation. Clinical symptoms, serum thyroxine, TRAb, thyroid ultrasound and orbital computed tomography were used for diagnosis. PBMCs were isolated from about 9 ml of fresh peripheral blood by Ficoll-Paque density gradient centrifugation. Total RNA was extracted with Trizol reagent and quality-checked on an Agilent 2100 Bioanalyzer. The sample belongs to a study of Graves' ophthalmopathy and Graves' hyperthyroidism listed by TCRdb under 2018. Notes on the research overall: Peripheral blood was collected before any treatment was given, at the time of initial diagnosis. In total, approximately 140 blood samples were TCR-sequenced: 43 ophthalmopathy, over 70 hyperthyroidism and roughly 17 hyperthyroidism-to-ophthalmopathy patients. In more than 5 hyperthyroidism patients, the T-cell repertoire of thyroid tissue was compared with the T-cell repertoire of blood. For training and testing, the 110 or so patients in the discovery cohort were randomly divided in a 7:3 ratio. The study used TCR beta repertoire signatures to distinguish Graves' ophthalmopathy from Graves' hyperthyroidism and to predict progression to ophthalmopathy. Following sampling, methimazole starting at 30 mg daily was administered to hyperthyroidism patients, and high-dose intravenous methylprednisolone was administered to ophthalmopathy patients. To explore V-J signatures that separate ophthalmopathy from hyperthyroidism, a discovery set of about 98 patients was enrolled, consisting of 40 to 45 with ophthalmopathy and roughly 59 with stable hyperthyroidism. An independent validation cohort was composed of some 18 hyperthyroidism patients and roughly 16 patients who later progressed from hyperthyroidism to ophthalmopathy.

For repertoire sequencing, TCR beta CDR3 regions were amplified from RNA transcripts. The first round of RT-PCR was done with HTBI primers and the Qiagen OneStep RT-PCR kit, and was followed by a second round of multiplex PCR, then size selection and purification. The libraries underwent paired-end sequencing with 100 bp reads on an Illumina HiSeq2000. The study's own analysis went as follows. SOAPnuke was used to process the reads, throwing out any read that had adapters, had uncalled bases, had a mean Phred below 15, or lacked an exact constant-primer or identifier match. High-quality paired reads were merged with COPE v1.2.5. Each unique nucleotide sequence was defined as a clonotype, and clonotypes were aligned to IMGT TRB V, D and J references with MiTCR v1.1. The analysis was limited to V-J combinations with a frequency above 0.0001, which together covered around 99% of the repertoires. A TCR clonal expansion and chaos score per V-J combination was defined as the ratio of F50 clonal expansion to chaos observed in the TCRdist matrix. Welch's t-statistics and random forest were used to reduce features to about a dozen V-J combinations, which were fed into a naive Bayes classifier. Thyroid-blood repertoire similarity was quantified with the Morisita-Horn index. TCRdb cleaned the public reads at Q25 with fastp, built clones with MiXCR and kept in-frame beta chains. Every entry covers one CDR3 protein and lists the most common genes and DNA from its rows. These V and J calls are TCRdb output, not the study's own analysis. This sample holds some 400,000 distinct CDR3 sequences; around 20% were observed only once. The ten biggest clones cover around 1.6% of the sample.

Its CDR3 holds 16 amino acids, cysteine through phenylalanine. CDR3 DNA is the only sequence kept; it has 48 bases, read in frame from the first base. Relative to germline, V is 4 bases shorter and J is 0 bases shorter, with 16 bases between their ends. Looking up the germline V gene yields CDR1 SGHRS and CDR2 YFSETQ. The study at large found these results: Sample size was not predetermined statistically, and investigators were not blinded to group allocation. Among expanded thyroid clonotypes with frequency above 0.001, most also showed up in blood, which suggests that blood repertoires may reflect the thyroid immune response. In validation, the model predicted ophthalmopathy progression with about 64% sensitivity and 72.22% specificity; approximately 12 predicted patients were CT-confirmed with GO in a median of about 7.1 months. In cross-validation, the 13-signature model distinguished ophthalmopathy from stable hyperthyroidism with 85% to 90% sensitivity and about 84% specificity, and in the test set the corresponding values were roughly 80% and 76%.

Sequencing was performed on peripheral blood. This TCR was sampled from a woman aged 18-29 years with Graves' ophthalmopathy. Donor details come from another sample of the same person, matched by shared clones. The chain uses TRBV5-1 and TRBJ1-1, with a tentative D gene TRBD1 over 6 matching bases. The CDR3 protein: CASSIDFGQLNTEAFF. The DNA is TGCGCCAGCAGCATAGACTTCGGACAGCTGAACACTGAAGCTTTCTTT.